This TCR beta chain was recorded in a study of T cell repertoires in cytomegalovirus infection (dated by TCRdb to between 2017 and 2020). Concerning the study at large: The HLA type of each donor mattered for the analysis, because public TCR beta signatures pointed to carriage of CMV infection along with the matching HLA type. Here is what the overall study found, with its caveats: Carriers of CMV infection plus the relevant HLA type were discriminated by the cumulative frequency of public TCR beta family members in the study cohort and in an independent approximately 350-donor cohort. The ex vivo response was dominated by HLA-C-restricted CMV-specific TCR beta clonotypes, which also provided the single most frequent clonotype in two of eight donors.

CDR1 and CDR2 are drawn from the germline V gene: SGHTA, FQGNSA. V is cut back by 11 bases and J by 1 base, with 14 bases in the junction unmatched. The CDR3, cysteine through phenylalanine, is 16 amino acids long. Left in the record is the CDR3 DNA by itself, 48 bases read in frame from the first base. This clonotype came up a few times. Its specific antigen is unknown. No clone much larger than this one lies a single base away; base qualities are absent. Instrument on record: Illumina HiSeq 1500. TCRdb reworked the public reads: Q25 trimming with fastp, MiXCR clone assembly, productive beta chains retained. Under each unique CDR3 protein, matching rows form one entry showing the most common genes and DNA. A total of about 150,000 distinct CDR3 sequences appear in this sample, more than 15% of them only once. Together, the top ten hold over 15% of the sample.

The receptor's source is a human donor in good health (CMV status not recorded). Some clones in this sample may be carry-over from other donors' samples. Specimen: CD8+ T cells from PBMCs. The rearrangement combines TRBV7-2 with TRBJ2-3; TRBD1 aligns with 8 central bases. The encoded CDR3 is CASRATGVGGTDTQYF. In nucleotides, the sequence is TGTGCCTCCCGTGCGACAGGGGTAGGGGGCACAGATACGCAGTATTTT.